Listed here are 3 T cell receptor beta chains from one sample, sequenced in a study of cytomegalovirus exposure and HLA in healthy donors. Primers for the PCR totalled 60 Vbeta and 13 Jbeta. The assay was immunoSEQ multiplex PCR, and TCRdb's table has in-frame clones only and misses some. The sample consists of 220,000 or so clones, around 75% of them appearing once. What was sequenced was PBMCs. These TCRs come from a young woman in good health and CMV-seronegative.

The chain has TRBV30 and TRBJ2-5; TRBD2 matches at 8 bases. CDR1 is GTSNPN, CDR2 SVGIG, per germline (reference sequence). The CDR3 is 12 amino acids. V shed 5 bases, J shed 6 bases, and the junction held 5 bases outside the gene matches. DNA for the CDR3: TGTGCCTGGGGCGGGGGGACGAAGACCCAGTACTTC. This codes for CAWGGGTKTQYF. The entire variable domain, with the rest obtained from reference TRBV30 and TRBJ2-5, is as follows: SQTIHQWPATLVQPVGSPLSLECTVEGTSNPNLYWYRQAAGRGLQLLFYSVGIGQISSEVPQNLSASRPQDRQFILSSKKLLLSDSGFYLCAWGGGTKTQYFGPGTRLLVL.

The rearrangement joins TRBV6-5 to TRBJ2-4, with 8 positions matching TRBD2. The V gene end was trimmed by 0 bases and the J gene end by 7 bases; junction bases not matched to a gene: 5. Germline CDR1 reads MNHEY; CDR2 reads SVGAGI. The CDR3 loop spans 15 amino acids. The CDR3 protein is CASSYSTGGFNIQYF. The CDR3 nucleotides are TGTGCCAGCAGTTACTCGACGGGAGGGTTTAACATTCAGTACTTC.

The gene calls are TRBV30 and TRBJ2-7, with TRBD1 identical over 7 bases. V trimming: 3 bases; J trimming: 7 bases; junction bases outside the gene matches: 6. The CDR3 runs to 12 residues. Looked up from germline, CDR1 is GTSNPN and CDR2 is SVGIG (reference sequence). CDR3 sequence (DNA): TGTGCCTGGAGCGCACAGGGGTGGGAGCAGTACTTC. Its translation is CAWSAQGWEQYF.